These 7 T cell receptor beta chains came from one sample sequenced in a study of patients and donors after allogeneic stem cell transplantation. TCRdb reprocessed the RT-PCR reads with MiXCR, giving one entry per CDR3 protein. This repertoire shows approximately 8,800 distinct CDR3 sequences, almost 4% found once; its top ten account for 15% to 20%. Sequenced: blood, either unsorted or a sorted T cell fraction (not recorded which). The receptors originated from a human donor who was either an allogeneic HSCT recipient or a stem cell or donor lymphocyte infusion donor (not recorded which). It is not recorded whose cells these are; they may come from a transplant donor.

This clonotype appeared many times. The V and J genes are TRBV7-9 and TRBJ2-5, with 7 positions matching TRBD1. Germline V lookup: CDR1 SEHNR, CDR2 FQNEAQ (reference sequence). V lost 5 bases to trimming and J lost 1 base; unmatched junction nucleotides: 10. This CDR3 comprises 16 residues. The CDR3 coding sequence is TGTGCCAGCAGCACCGGGACAGCCGTACGCCAAGAGACCCAGTACTTC. Amino acid sequence: CASSTGTAVRQETQYF.

This clonotype was found many times. The V and J genes are TRBV28 and TRBJ2-2; D is possibly TRBD2 (6 bases). The V gene's germline CDR1 is MDHEN and CDR2 SYDVKM. The CDR3 loop spans 15 amino acids. V lost 4 bases and J lost 6, with 15 bases in between. CDR3 coding DNA: TGTGCCAGCAGTTCCTTCGATACGGGGGCCGGGGAGCTGTTTTTT. It codes for CASSSFDTGAGELFF.

This clonotype has a count of ten or more. This sequence joins TRBV28 and TRBJ2-7; tentatively, D is TRBD1 (6 bases). Germline V lookup: CDR1 MDHEN, CDR2 SYDVKM. The V gene lost 3 bases and the J gene lost 3 bases, with 18 bases spanning the gap. The CDR3 has 16 residues. The CDR3 nucleotides read TGTGCCAGCAGTTTTTTCGGACAGAACCCCTTCTACGAGCAGTACTTC. Amino acids: CASSFFGQNPFYEQYF.

This clonotype was found many times. The chain combines TRBV27 with TRBJ2-7; D is uncertain. Trimming pared 5 bases from V and 7 bases from J, leaving 21 bases between. CDR3 length: 15 amino acids. The germline V gene has CDR1 MNHEY and CDR2 SMNVEV (reference sequence). The CDR3 region is CASSPRALPSTEQYF. The CDR3 coding sequence is TGTGCCAGCAGTCCCCGGGCCCTACCTTCTACTGAGCAGTACTTC.

This clonotype occurred many times. This sequence joins TRBV5-1 and TRBJ2-3; weak D call: TRBD1 (6 bases). V gave up 1 base and J gave up 0 bases, with 18 bases separating them. Germline CDR1 SGHRS, CDR2 YFSETQ. The CDR3 length is 18 residues. CDR3 sequence reads: CASSLIPPRDTSTDTQYF. The CDR3, as DNA: TGCGCCAGCAGCTTGATCCCCCCCCGGGACACAAGCACAGATACGCAGTATTTT.

The sample holds many counts of this clonotype. The chain combines TRBV6-1 with TRBJ1-4; D gene uncertain. The V gene lost 3 bases and the J gene lost 7 bases, with 6 bases spanning the gap. Germline V gene lookup returns CDR1 MNHNS and CDR2 SASEGT. The CDR3 covers 12 residues. CDR3: CASSDVGEKLFF. The CDR3 coding sequence is TGTGCCAGCAGTGACGTAGGTGAAAAACTGTTTTTT.

In its sample, this clonotype was seen a few times. The chain joins TRBV2 to TRBJ2-3; 11 positions match TRBD2. With V trimmed by 6 bases and J by 6 bases, 14 bases remained unmatched. The CDR3 covers 17 residues. The germline CDR1 and CDR2 sequences are SNHLY and FYNNEI. The CDR3 here is CASRTGLRLAGSDTQYF. The DNA of the CDR3 is TGTGCCAGCAGGACCGGTCTGAGACTAGCGGGAAGTGATACGCAGTATTTT.